These 17 T cell receptor beta chains came from one sample sequenced in a study of T cell repertoires in cytomegalovirus infection. No antigens are known for them. One entry per CDR3 protein, called by TCRdb with MiXCR from the reads. Of a few hundred thousand distinct CDR3 sequences listed, about 40% are singletons. This specimen consisted of cultured PBMCs, obtained from culture after CMV antigen stimulation. The source of these receptors is a human donor in good health (CMV status not recorded). Some clones in this sample may be carry-over from other donors' samples.

This clonotype occurred a few times. J is TRBJ2-3 and V is TRBV6-5; perhaps TRBD2 as D (5 bases). The CDR3 consists of 17 residues. Trimming removed 4 bases from V and 7 bases from J, with 24 bases in between. Germline loops: CDR1 MNHEY, CDR2 SVGAGI. This CDR3 is CASSSLPLHLASNTQYF. CDR3 in DNA: TGTGCCAGCAGTTCCCTCCCGCTCCACCTAGCCTCAAATACGCAGTATTTT.

This clonotype was detected only a few times. The chain couples TRBV7-2 to TRBJ1-5, with a possible D match to TRBD1 (5 bases). Per germline, CDR1 SGHTA and CDR2 FQGNSA. V was trimmed by 3 bases and J by 8 bases, leaving 14 bases between them. CDR3 length: 14 residues. The CDR3 DNA is TGTGCCAGCAGCTTCGGGGGGGGGGGGGAGCCCCAGCATTTT. This encodes CASSFGGGGEPQHF.

This clonotype was counted only a few times. The chain carries TRBV6-6 and TRBJ1-1, with D hard to call. V was trimmed by 8 bases and J by 4 bases, leaving 14 bases between them. The CDR3 runs 13 residues. The germline CDR1 and CDR2 sequences are MNHNY and SVGAGI (reference sequence). The CDR3 sequence is CASAATGGTEAFF. The CDR3 DNA follows: TGTGCCAGCGCCGCTACGGGCGGCACTGAAGCTTTCTTT.

The V gene is TRBV7-9, the J gene TRBJ2-5; D gene unclear. The CDR3 runs to 14 residues. Trimming removed 10 bases at V and 2 bases at J, with 17 bases between. Germline CDR1 is SEHNR and CDR2 is FQNEAQ (reference sequence). CDR3 protein: CAITQLGIQETQYF. The CDR3 DNA sequence: TGTGCCATCACCCAGTTAGGGATTCAAGAGACCCAGTACTTC.

This clonotype was detected a few times. The chain couples TRBV6-2 or TRBV6-3 to TRBJ1-4, with D maybe TRBD1 (5 bases). CDR1 MNHEY and CDR2 SVGEGT come from the germline V gene. Between the trimmed V and J ends, which lost 0 bases and 7 bases, there was a span of 15 bases. The CDR3 spans 16 residues. CDR3 nucleotides: TGTGCCAGCAGTTACTCGGGACGCCGGGGTCGTGAAAAACTGTTTTTT. This sequence encodes CASSYSGRRGREKLFF.

This clonotype was counted a few times. V gene TRBV7-9 combines with J gene TRBJ2-7; the D gene is possibly TRBD1 (6 bases). The CDR3 spans 14 residues. V lost 5 bases to trimming and J lost 2 bases, with 13 bases between them. Germline V CDR1 and CDR2: SEHNR, FQNEAQ (reference sequence). CDR3 sequence reads: CASSPGTRAYEQYF. The CDR3 nucleotides read TGTGCCAGCAGCCCCGGGACACGAGCCTACGAGCAGTACTTC. The full variable domain, with the rest looked up from reference TRBV7-9 and TRBJ2-7, is DTGVSQNPRHKITKRGQNVTFRCDPISEHNRLYWYRQTLGQGPEFLTYFQNEAQLEKSRLLSDRFSAERPKGSFSTLEIQRTEQGDSAMYLCASSPGTRAYEQYFGPGTRLTVT.

The CDR3 loop is CASSITSGSRNEQFF. The DNA of the CDR3 is TGTGCCAGCAGTATCACTAGCGGGAGTAGGAATGAGCAGTTCTTC. V usage is TRBV27 and J usage is TRBJ2-1; TRBD2 matches 11 bases. CDR3 length: 15 amino acids. With 5 bases clipped from V and 7 bases from J, the junction kept 7 bases outside the gene matches. The germline V gene encodes CDR1 MNHEY and CDR2 SMNVEV (reference sequence).

Ten or more counts support this clonotype. The chain uses TRBV7-2 and TRBJ1-2; TRBD1 is a possible D gene (6 bases). In germline, CDR1 is SGHTA, CDR2 FQGNSA. The V end lost 3 bases, the J end lost 4 bases, and 12 bases lay between the germline ends. The CDR3 extends over 14 amino acids. The CDR3 sequence is CASSFGRGPYGYTF. The CDR3 DNA is TGTGCCAGCAGCTTTGGCAGGGGACCCTATGGCTACACCTTC.

This clonotype was seen only a few times. The chain uses TRBV6-1 and TRBJ1-4, with a tentative D call TRBD1 (5 bases). Germline V gene sequence: CDR1 MNHNS, CDR2 SASEGT. Deletions cut 7 bases from V and 3 bases from J, with 9 bases between. CDR3 length: 13 amino acids. CDR3 in DNA: TGTGCCAGCACTGAGGGGCCTAATGAAAAACTGTTTTTT. It yields the protein CASTEGPNEKLFF.

This chain connects TRBV7-2 to TRBJ2-7; 10 nucleotides line up with TRBD2. The germline gives CDR1 SGHTA, CDR2 FQGNSA. The CDR3 is 15 residues long. V trimming: 5 bases; J trimming: 4 bases; junction bases outside the gene matches: 8. CDR3 amino acids: CASSPGGSGRYEQYF. CDR3 DNA sequence: TGTGCCAGCAGCCCCGGGGGTAGCGGGAGGTACGAGCAGTACTTC.

The chain has TRBV20-1 and TRBJ1-2, with D maybe TRBD1 (5 bases). Germline assignment: CDR1 DFQATT and CDR2 SNEGSKA (reference sequence). The CDR3 is made up of 18 amino acids. V gave up 1 base and J gave up 6 bases, with 27 bases separating them. In DNA, the CDR3 is TGCAGTGCTAGAGTCAAAACCAGGGAGGGGTCCCTCCGAAATGGCTACACCTTC. Protein sequence: CSARVKTREGSLRNGYTF.

This sequence joins TRBV2 and TRBJ2-1; D unresolved. Looked up from germline, CDR1 is SNHLY and CDR2 is FYNNEI. This CDR3 has 12 residues. Trimming stripped 10 bases from V and 4 bases from J, with 11 bases between. DNA of the CDR3: TGTGCCACCCCACGGGCTTACAATGAGCAGTTCTTC. Encoded protein: CATPRAYNEQFF.

This sequence joins TRBV28 and TRBJ1-2; maybe TRBD1 (6 bases). The CDR3 covers 16 residues. Germline V CDR1 and CDR2: MDHEN, SYDVKM. Trimming cost V 10 bases and J 0 bases, with 21 bases left between them. CDR3 sequence reads: CATAKNRDRANYGYTF. CDR3 nucleotides: TGTGCCACCGCAAAAAACAGGGATCGAGCTAACTATGGCTACACCTTC.

Many counts were recorded for this clonotype. The rearrangement joins TRBV7-2 to TRBJ1-1, with D possibly matching TRBD1 (6 bases). V gave up 2 bases and J gave up 6 bases, with 13 bases separating them. The CDR3 spans 14 residues. Germline V gives CDR1 SGHTA, CDR2 FQGNSA. In DNA form, the CDR3 reads TGTGCCAGCAGCTTAATAAGGGGGATCGCTGAAGCTTTCTTT. Translation gives CASSLIRGIAEAFF.

The chain recombines TRBV4-1 with TRBJ2-1, with D tentatively TRBD2 (5 bases). This CDR3 has 13 residues. V lost 3 bases, J lost 4 bases, and 7 bases lay in between. CDR1 MGHRA and CDR2 YSYEKL come from the germline V gene. CDR3 region: CASSQRAYNEQFF. Here the CDR3 DNA reads TGCGCCAGCAGCCAGCGGGCGTACAATGAGCAGTTCTTC.

This clonotype was found a few times. The chain links TRBV11-2 to TRBJ1-5; D unclear. The germline gives CDR1 SGHAT, CDR2 FQNNGV. V was pared by 0 bases and J by 3 bases, with 9 bases between. The CDR3 has 15 amino acids. The CDR3 here is CASSLEGWDNQPQHF. The CDR3 region has the DNA TGTGCCAGCAGCTTAGAAGGGTGGGACAATCAGCCCCAGCATTTT. The full variable domain, rest sourced from reference TRBV11-2 and TRBJ1-5, is EAGVAQSPRYKIIEKRQSVAFWCNPISGHATLYWYQQILGQGPKLLIQFQNNGVVDDSQLPKDRFSAERLKGVDSTLKIQPAKLEDSAVYLCASSLEGWDNQPQHFGDGTRLSIL.

This sequence joins TRBV3-1 and TRBJ2-7, with D unclear. Germline CDR1 is LGHDT and CDR2 is YNNKEL (reference sequence). The V gene lost 0 bases and the J gene lost 3 bases, with 6 bases spanning the gap. This CDR3 is 13 amino acids long. The CDR3 protein is CASSQDMYYEQYF. CDR3 DNA: TGTGCCAGCAGCCAAGATATGTACTACGAGCAGTACTTC.